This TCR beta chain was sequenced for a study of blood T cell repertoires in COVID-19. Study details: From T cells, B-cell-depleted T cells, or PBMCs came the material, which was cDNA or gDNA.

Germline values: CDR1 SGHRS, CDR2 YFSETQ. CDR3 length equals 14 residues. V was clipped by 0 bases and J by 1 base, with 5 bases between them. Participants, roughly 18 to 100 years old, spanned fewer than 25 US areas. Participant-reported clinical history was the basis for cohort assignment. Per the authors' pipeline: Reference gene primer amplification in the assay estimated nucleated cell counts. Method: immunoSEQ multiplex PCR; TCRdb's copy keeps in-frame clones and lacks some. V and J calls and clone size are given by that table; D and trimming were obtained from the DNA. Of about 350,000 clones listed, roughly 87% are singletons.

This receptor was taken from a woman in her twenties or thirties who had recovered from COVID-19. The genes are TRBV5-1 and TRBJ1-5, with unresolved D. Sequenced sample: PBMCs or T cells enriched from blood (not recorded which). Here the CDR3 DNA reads TGCGCCAGCAGCTTGGATCCAAGCAATCAGCCCCAGCATTTT. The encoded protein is CASSLDPSNQPQHF.